The present T cell receptor beta chain was sequenced within a study of Graves' ophthalmopathy and Graves' hyperthyroidism. Findings of the study overall: Blood shared most expanded thyroid clonotypes above 0.001 frequency.

The V and J ends lost 1 base and 5 bases respectively, with 18 bases between them. The CDR3 has 17 amino acids. Germline V gene sequence: CDR1 SGHVS, CDR2 FQNEAQ. This clonotype has only a few counts. Its specificity is unknown. Amplification targeted the TCR beta CDR3 regions, with RNA transcripts as the source material. First-round RT-PCR used HTBI primers; second-round multiplex PCR followed. Via MiXCR, TCRdb re-called the multiplex PCR reads, giving one row per CDR3 protein. The sample yields about 740,000 distinct CDR3 sequences, approximately 40% seen once. Ophthalmopathy-affected donors exhibited moderate-to-severe activity, CAS ≥3, NOSPECS ≥4, and duration under 3 months. Researchers turned away patients with other autoimmune diseases, uncontrolled infections, pregnancy or lactation. Clinical symptoms and serum thyroxine were used for diagnosis; TRAb, thyroid ultrasound and orbital computed tomography were also relied on.

V is TRBV7-8 and J is TRBJ1-5, with D tentatively TRBD1 (5 bases). The TCR sequence derives from an adult man with Graves' ophthalmopathy. The sequencing sample was made of peripheral blood. The CDR3 DNA is TGTGCCAGCAGCTTAGTGGGACCCGGGGGAGGTGATCAGCCCCAGCATTTT. The encoded protein is CASSLVGPGGGDQPQHF. Together with reference TRBV7-8 and TRBJ1-5, the CDR3 gives the full variable domain: GAGVSQSPRYKVAKRGQDVALRCDPISGHVSLFWYQQALGQGPEFLTYFQNEAQLDKSGLPSDRFFAERPEGSVSTLKIQRTQQEDSAVYLCASSLVGPGGGDQPQHFGDGTRLSIL.